Given below is one TCR beta chain in context. This specimen belongs to a study of blood T cell repertoires in COVID-19. TCRdb keeps only in-frame clones here, not all; method: immunoSEQ multiplex PCR. Of about 270,000 clones listed, 85% to 90% are singletons. Germline CDR1 MNHEY, CDR2 SMNVEV (reference sequence). V lost 6 bases, J lost 4 bases, and 7 bases stayed unmatched. CDR3 length: 15 residues. This clonotype was obtained from a woman in her twenties or thirties with acute COVID-19. The chain is built from TRBV27 and TRBJ2-3, with 10 nucleotides matching TRBD2. The specimen sequenced was PBMCs or T cells enriched from blood (not recorded which). The CDR3 DNA sequence: TGTGCCAGCAGACCCATAGCGGGAGGCGCAGATACGCAGTATTTT. It translates to CASRPIAGGADTQYF.